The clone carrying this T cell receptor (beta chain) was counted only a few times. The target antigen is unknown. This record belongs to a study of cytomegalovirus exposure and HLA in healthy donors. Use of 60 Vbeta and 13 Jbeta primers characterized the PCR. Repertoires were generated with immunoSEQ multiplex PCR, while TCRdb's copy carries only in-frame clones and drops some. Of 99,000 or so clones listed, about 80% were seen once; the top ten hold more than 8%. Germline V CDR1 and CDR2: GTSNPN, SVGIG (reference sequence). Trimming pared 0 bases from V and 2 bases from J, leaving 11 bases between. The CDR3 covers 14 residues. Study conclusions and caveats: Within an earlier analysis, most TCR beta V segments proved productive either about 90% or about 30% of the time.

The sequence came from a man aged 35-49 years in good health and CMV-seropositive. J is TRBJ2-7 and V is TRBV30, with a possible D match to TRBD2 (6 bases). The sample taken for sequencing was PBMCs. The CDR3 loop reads CAWSVGGVAYEQYF. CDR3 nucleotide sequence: TGTGCCTGGAGTGTAGGCGGGGTGGCCTACGAGCAGTACTTC.